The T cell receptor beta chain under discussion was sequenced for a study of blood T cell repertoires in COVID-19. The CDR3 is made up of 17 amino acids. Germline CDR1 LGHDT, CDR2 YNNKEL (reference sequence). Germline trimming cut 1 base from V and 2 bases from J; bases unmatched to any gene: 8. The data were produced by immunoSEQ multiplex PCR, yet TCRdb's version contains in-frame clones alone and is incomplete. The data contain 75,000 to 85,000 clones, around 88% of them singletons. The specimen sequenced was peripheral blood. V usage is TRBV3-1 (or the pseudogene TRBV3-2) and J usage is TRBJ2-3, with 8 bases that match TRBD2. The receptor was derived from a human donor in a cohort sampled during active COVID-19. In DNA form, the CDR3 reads TGTGCCAGCAGCCAAGTCCGAAGCGGGAGAGCCACAGATACGCAGTATTTT. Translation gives CASSQVRSGRATDTQYF.